The entry that follows covers one T cell receptor (beta chain) sequence. Its binding antigen is unknown. No clone much larger than this one lies a single base away; base qualities are absent. The sample comes from a study of Ad26.COV2.S vaccination and SARS-CoV-2 variants (dated by TCRdb to the early 2020s). Turning to the overall study: Vaccine-arm donors came from COV1001, a multicentre, randomized, double-blind, placebo-controlled phase I-IIa trial of Ad26.COV2.S in healthy adults. Throughout the experiments and outcome assessment, investigators stayed blinded to trial group allocation. Participants in the trial were split at random into five groups of five each, receiving low-dose or high-dose Ad26.COV2.S once or twice, or else placebo on both occasions. TCRbeta repertoire sequencing served as the tool for gauging how specific and how broad the SARS-CoV-2-reactive T cell receptors were following Ad26.COV2.S vaccination. A total of around 32 samples were included in the TCR-sequenced set, comprising roughly 19 Ad26.COV2.S vaccine recipients, 5 placebo recipients and 8 SARS-CoV-2 convalescent individuals. Dosing of Ad26.COV2.S was intramuscular, at either 5x10^10 or 1x10^11 viral particles, delivered as one shot or as two shots spaced 56 days apart. What the authors observed across the whole study: The study was not powered for comparison of responses between vaccine doses or regimens. According to the authors, total T cell responses may have been underestimated by the TCR breadth and depth analyses. After vaccination, spike-specific CD8+ and CD4+ T cell responses were reported to show substantial breadth. Non-spike TCR breadth was comparable between vaccine and placebo recipients, consistent with the vaccine containing only spike. Higher spike-specific TCR breadth was observed in Ad26.COV2.S recipients than in placebo recipients (P = 0.0014).

The sample's treatment or condition, from its label and the paper: some 19 received Ad26.COV2.S at low or high dose, single or two shots; about five received placebo; per-sample allocation not given. Repertoires of vaccine and placebo recipients were sequenced from samples taken on day 63 after the first injection. In Cohort 1b, more than 20 adults aged 18-55 years were enrolled at a single site in Boston, USA, between 29 July and 7 August 2020. Ad26.COV2.S consisted of a replication-incompetent adenovirus type 26 vector by which a prefusion-stabilized SARS-CoV-2 spike protein from the original Wuhan strain was expressed. CDR1 and CDR2, per the germline V gene, are SQVTM and ANQGSEA. V loses 7 bases of germline sequence and J loses 7 bases, and the interval between the two ends is 16 bases. Taken from cysteine to phenylalanine, the CDR3 has 12 residues. The sequence is cut down to CDR3 DNA, 36 bases in frame from base 1.

The immunoSEQ Assay was the method used to sequence TCRbeta CDR3 regions. After extraction, genomic DNA underwent amplification by bias-controlled multiplex PCR, followed by high-throughput sequencing. The study's own analysis went as follows. To quantify the absolute abundance of every unique TCRbeta CDR3 region, sequences were collapsed and filtered. T cell fraction was estimated by normalizing TCRbeta template counts to usable DNA, which was measured by amplifying reference genes present in all nucleated cells. Repertoire TCRs were annotated as SARS-CoV-2-specific by exact matching of V gene, CDR3 amino acid sequence and J gene to a known reactive TCR set. The reference SARS-CoV-2 TCR set was obtained from MIRA and was filtered for enrichment in COVID-19-positive ImmuneCODE repertoires, whereby public or cross-reactive TCRs were removed. Based on the MIRA antigens, annotated TCRs were further analysed at the level of specific ORF or position within ORF. Depth was the summed frequency of annotated unique rearrangements, while breadth was defined as annotated unique rearrangements over total unique productive rearrangements. Two-sided Wilcoxon rank-sum tests were applied when comparing TCR breadth between groups. The source is immuneACCESS, and TCRdb retained only in-frame sequences with V and J called. Part of the clones is not carried over; for the studies checked, unresolved V genes explain less than half of this, and the remainder is unexplained. Clone size and the V and J calls come from that table; the DNA yielded D and trimming. This sample lists hundreds of thousands of clones; approximately 86% were detected once. The top ten hold over 8.5% of the sample.

This chain is built from TRBV29-1 and TRBJ2-5, with the D gene not confidently named. The sample in question was peripheral blood, obtained in a trial of Ad26.COV2.S vaccine versus placebo. The clonotype was recovered from a person aged 18 to 59 who received the Ad26.COV2.S COVID-19 vaccine or a placebo. The DNA is as follows: TGCAGCGCCGAGTCCGGGCTGGGGACCCAGTACTTC. This codes for CSAESGLGTQYF.